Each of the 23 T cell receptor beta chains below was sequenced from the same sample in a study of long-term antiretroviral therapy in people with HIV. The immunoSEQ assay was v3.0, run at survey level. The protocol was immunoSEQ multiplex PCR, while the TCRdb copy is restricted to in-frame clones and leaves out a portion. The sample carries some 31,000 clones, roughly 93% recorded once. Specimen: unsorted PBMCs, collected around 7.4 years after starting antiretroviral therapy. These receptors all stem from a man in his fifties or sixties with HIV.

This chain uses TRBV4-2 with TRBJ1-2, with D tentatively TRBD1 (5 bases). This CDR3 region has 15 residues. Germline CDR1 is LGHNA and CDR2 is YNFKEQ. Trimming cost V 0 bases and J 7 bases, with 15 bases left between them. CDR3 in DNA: TGTGCCAGCAGCCAAGACCCCGGGGCCCGCTCTGGCTACACCTTC. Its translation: CASSQDPGARSGYTF.

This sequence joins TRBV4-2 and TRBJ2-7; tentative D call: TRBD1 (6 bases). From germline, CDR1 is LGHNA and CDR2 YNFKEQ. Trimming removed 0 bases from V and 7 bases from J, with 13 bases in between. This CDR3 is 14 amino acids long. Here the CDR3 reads CASSQETLRGEQYF. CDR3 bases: TGTGCCAGCAGCCAAGAAACTTTGAGGGGGGAGCAGTACTTC.

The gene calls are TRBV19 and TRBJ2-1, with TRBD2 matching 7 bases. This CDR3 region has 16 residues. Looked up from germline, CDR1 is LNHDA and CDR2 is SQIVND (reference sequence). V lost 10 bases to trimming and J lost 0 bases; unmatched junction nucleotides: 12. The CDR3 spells CATAPRPSGSYNEQFF. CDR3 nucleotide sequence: TGTGCCACTGCACCCCGCCCTAGCGGCTCCTACAATGAGCAGTTCTTC.

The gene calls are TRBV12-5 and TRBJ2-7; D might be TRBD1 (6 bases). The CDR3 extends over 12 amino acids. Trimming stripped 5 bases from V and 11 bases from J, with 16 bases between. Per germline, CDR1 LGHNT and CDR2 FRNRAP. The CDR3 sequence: CASGPGTGMEYF. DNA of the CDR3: TGTGCTAGTGGTCCAGGAACAGGGATGGAGTACTTC. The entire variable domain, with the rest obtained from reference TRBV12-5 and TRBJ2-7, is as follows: DARVTQTPRHKVTEMGQEVTMRCQPILGHNTVFWYRQTMMQGLELLAYFRNRAPLDDSGMPKDRFSAEMPDATLATLKIQPSEPRDSAVYFCASGPGTGMEYFGPGTRLTVT.

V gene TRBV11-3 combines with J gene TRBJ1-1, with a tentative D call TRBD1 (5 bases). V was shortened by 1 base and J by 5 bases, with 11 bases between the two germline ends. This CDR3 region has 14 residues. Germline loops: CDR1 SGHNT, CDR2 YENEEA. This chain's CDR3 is CASSLGGAQTEAFF. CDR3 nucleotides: TGTGCCAGCAGCTTAGGGGGCGCGCAGACTGAAGCTTTCTTT.

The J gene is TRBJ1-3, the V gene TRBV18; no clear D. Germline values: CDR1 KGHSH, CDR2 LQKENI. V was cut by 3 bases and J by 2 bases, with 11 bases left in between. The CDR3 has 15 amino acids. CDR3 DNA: TGTGCCAGCTCACCGGGGAAACGGGCTGGAAACACCATATATTTT. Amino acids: CASSPGKRAGNTIYF.

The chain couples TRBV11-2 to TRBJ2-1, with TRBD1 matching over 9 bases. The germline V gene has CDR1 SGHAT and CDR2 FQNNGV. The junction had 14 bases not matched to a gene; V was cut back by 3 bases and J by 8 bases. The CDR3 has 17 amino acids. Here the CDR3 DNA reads TGTGCCAGCAGCTTGCCGAGTACCGGGACAGGGAATCATGAGCAGTTCTTC. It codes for CASSLPSTGTGNHEQFF.

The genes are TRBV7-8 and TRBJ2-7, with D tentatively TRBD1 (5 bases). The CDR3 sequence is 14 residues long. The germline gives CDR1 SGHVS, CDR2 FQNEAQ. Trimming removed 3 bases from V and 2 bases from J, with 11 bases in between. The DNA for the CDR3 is TGTGCCAGCAGCTTCCAGGGTACCACCTACGAGCAGTACTTC. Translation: CASSFQGTTYEQYF.

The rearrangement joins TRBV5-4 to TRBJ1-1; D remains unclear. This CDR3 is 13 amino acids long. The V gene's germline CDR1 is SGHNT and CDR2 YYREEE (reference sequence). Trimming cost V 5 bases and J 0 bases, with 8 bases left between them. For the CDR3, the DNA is TGTGCCAGCAGGCCCCAGGTGAACACTGAAGCTTTCTTT. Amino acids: CASRPQVNTEAFF.

The CDR3 loop reads CASNPAGGFNYGYTF. CDR3 DNA sequence: TGTGCCAGCAATCCCGCTGGGGGCTTTAACTATGGCTACACCTTC. The chain links TRBV6-1 to TRBJ1-2; possibly TRBD1 for D (6 bases). The CDR3 is 15 residues long. CDR1 and CDR2 from the germline V gene are MNHNS and SASEGT. Trimming shortened V by 7 bases and J by 1 base, and 16 bases separated the two germline ends.

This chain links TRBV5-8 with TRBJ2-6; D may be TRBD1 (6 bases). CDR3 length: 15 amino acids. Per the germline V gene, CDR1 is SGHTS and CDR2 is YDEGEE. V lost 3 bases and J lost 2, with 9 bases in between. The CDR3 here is CASSSRGTGANVLTF. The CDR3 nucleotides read TGTGCCAGCAGCTCCAGGGGAACTGGGGCCAACGTCCTGACTTTC.

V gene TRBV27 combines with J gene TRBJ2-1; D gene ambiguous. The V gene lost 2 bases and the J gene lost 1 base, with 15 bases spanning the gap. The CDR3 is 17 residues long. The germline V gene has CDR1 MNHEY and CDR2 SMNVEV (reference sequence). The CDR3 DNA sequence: TGTGCCAGCAGTTTAATCCGGCCGCAAGTATCCTACAATGAGCAGTTCTTC. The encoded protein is CASSLIRPQVSYNEQFF.

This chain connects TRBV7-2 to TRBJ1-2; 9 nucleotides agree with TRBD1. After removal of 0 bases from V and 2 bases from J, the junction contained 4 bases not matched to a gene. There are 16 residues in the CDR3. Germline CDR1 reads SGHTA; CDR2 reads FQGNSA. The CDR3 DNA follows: TGTGCCAGCAGCTTAGCCGGGACAGGGCTAAACTATGGCTACACCTTC. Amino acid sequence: CASSLAGTGLNYGYTF. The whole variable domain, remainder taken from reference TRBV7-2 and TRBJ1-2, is GAGVSQSPSNKVTEKGKDVELRCDPISGHTALYWYRQSLGQGLEFLIYFQGNSAPDKSGLPSDRFSAERTGGSVSTLTIQRTQQEDSAVYLCASSLAGTGLNYGYTFGSGTRLTVV.

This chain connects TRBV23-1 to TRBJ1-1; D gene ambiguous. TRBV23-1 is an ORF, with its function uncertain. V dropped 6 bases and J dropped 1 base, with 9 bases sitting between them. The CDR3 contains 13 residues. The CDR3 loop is CASSPYQNTEAFF. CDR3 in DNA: TGCGCCAGCAGCCCCTACCAGAACACTGAAGCTTTCTTT.

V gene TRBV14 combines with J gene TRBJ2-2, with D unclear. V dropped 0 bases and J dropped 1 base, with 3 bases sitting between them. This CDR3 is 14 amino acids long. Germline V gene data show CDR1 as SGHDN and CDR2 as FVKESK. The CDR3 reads CASSQDVNTGELFF. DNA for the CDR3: TGTGCCAGCAGCCAAGATGTGAACACCGGGGAGCTGTTTTTT.

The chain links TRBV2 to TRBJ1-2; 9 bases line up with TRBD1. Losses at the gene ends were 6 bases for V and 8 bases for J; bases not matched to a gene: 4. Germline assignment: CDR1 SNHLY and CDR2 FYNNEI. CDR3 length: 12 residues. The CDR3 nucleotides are TGTGCCAGCAGCTGGACAGGGGACGGCTACACCTTC. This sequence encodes CASSWTGDGYTF.

Written as DNA, the CDR3 is TGTGCCAGCAGCAGACTTAATCAGGGTCGGGAGCTGTTTTTT. This sequence encodes CASSRLNQGRELFF. This chain links TRBV6-5 with TRBJ2-2, with TRBD1 as a possible D gene (5 bases). Trimming shortened V by 6 bases and J by 9 bases, and 17 bases separated the two germline ends. Germline V gene data show CDR1 as MNHEY and CDR2 as SVGAGI. There are 14 residues in the CDR3.

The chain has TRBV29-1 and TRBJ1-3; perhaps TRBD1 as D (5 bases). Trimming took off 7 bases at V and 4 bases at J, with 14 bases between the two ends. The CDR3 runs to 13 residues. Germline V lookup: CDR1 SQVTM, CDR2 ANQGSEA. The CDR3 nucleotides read TGCAGCGGGGGGGGGTTGTTCGGAAACACCATATATTTT. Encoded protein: CSGGGLFGNTIYF.

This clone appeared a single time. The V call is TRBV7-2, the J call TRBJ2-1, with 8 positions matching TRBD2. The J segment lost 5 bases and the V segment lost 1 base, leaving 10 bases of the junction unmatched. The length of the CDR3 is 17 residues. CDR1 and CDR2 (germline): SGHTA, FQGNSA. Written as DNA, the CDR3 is TGTGCCAGCAGCTTAGTGCTCGGGGGGGCCGCGAACAATGAGCAGTTCTTC. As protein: CASSLVLGGAANNEQFF. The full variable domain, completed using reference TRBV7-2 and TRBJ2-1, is GAGVSQSPSNKVTEKGKDVELRCDPISGHTALYWYRQSLGQGLEFLIYFQGNSAPDKSGLPSDRFSAERTGGSVSTLTIQRTQQEDSAVYLCASSLVLGGAANNEQFFGPGTRLTVL.

The CDR3 coding sequence is TGTGCCAGCACCGGGGACAGGGAAGGTGGCTACACCTTC. Translating it yields CASTGDREGGYTF. The genes are TRBV28 and TRBJ1-2; TRBD1 matches 9 bases. V was clipped by 7 bases and J by 7 bases; unmatched bases: 7. The CDR3 runs to 13 residues. Germline V gene lookup returns CDR1 MDHEN and CDR2 SYDVKM.

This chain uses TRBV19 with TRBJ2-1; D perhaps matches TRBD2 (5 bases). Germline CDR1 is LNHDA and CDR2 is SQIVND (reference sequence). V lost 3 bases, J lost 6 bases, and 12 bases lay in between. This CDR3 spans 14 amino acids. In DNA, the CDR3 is TGTGCCAGTAGTATGGTGAGGGATTCCAATGAGCAGTTCTTC. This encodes CASSMVRDSNEQFF.

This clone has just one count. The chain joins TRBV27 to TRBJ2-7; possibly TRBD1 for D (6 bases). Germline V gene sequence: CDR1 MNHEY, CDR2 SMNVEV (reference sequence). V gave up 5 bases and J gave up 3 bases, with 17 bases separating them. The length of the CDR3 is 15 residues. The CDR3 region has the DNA TGTGCCAGCAGTCCATCTCTGGGGGCGAGCTACGAGCAGTACTTC. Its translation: CASSPSLGASYEQYF.

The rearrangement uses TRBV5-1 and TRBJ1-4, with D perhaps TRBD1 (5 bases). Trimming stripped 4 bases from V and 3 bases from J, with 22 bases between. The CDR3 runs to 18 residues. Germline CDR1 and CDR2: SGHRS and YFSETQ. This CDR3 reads CASSRYTKSLGANEKLFF. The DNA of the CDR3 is TGCGCCAGCAGCCGATATACGAAGTCCTTGGGGGCTAATGAAAAACTGTTTTTT.